One and the same sample provided the 22 T cell receptor beta chains below, sequenced in a study of blood T cell repertoires in COVID-19. Only in-frame clones appear in the TCRdb table, and some are missing; sequencing was by immunoSEQ multiplex PCR. The top ten hold 3.5% to 5.5% of the sample, which has some 290,000 clones, 83% seen once. The sample consisted of peripheral blood. All receptors come from a man between 60 and 75 years old who had recovered from COVID-19.

The chain uses TRBV5-6 and TRBJ1-1; tentative D call: TRBD1 (6 bases). V shed 1 base and J shed 0 bases, with 7 bases lying between them. Germline loops: CDR1 SGHDT, CDR2 YYEEEE. CDR3 length: 14 residues. CDR3 sequence: CASSLWTVNTEAFF. The DNA for the CDR3 is TGTGCCAGCAGCTTGTGGACAGTGAACACTGAAGCTTTCTTT.

The CDR3 spells CASSQGQVNTEAFF. Written as DNA, the CDR3 is TGCGCCAGCAGCCAAGGACAGGTGAACACTGAAGCTTTCTTT. V is TRBV4-1 and J is TRBJ1-1; TRBD1 might be the D (6 bases). This CDR3 is built from 14 residues. Germline-derived CDR1 and CDR2 are MGHRA and YSYEKL. V was clipped by 1 base and J by 0 bases, with 6 bases between them.

This clone was picked up one time. The V gene is TRBV6-5, the J gene TRBJ2-2; 7 nucleotides line up with TRBD1. This CDR3 comprises 15 residues. The germline V gene has CDR1 MNHEY and CDR2 SVGAGI. V trimming: 6 bases; J trimming: 5 bases; junction bases outside the gene matches: 9. CDR3 in DNA: TGTGCCAGCAGGTTGACAGGGCTGGAAACCGGGGAGCTGTTTTTT. It codes for CASRLTGLETGELFF.

J is TRBJ2-7 and V is TRBV6-2 or TRBV6-3, with D possibly matching TRBD1 (6 bases). Trimming removed 0 bases at V and 3 bases at J, with 12 bases between. In germline, CDR1 is MNHEY, CDR2 SVGEGT. CDR3 length equals 15 residues. CDR3 nucleotide sequence: TGTGCCAGCAGTTACTCTGACAGGTCCTTCTACGAGCAGTACTTC. This translates into CASSYSDRSFYEQYF.

This clone was recorded at least ten times. The rearrangement uses TRBV5-1 and TRBJ2-1, with 9 bases fitting TRBD2. CDR1 is SGHRS and CDR2 is YFSETQ in the germline V gene. This CDR3 region has 16 residues. The V gene end was trimmed by 4 bases and the J gene end by 1 base; junction bases not matched to a gene: 6. The CDR3 nucleotides are TGCGCCAGCAGCCCGACTAGCGGTTCTTCCTACAATGAGCAGTTCTTC. Translation gives CASSPTSGSSYNEQFF. Full variable domain (outside the CDR3, taken from reference TRBV5-1 and TRBJ2-1): KAGVTQTPRYLIKTRGQQVTLSCSPISGHRSVSWYQQTPGQGLQFLFEYFSETQRNKGNFPGRFSGRQFSNSRSEMNVSTLELGDSALYLCASSPTSGSSYNEQFFGPGTRLTVL.

The chain carries TRBV18 and TRBJ2-7, with 11 bases aligning to TRBD1. The V gene's germline CDR1 is KGHSH and CDR2 LQKENI. The CDR3 sequence is 15 residues long. The ends lost 3 bases at V and 4 bases at J; junction bases unmatched: 5. CDR3: CASSPGQGAGYEQYF. CDR3 DNA sequence: TGTGCCAGCTCACCCGGACAGGGGGCGGGTTACGAGCAGTACTTC.

The J gene is TRBJ2-3, the V gene TRBV4-1; D remains unclear. V lost 1 base and J lost 0, with 11 bases in between. Looked up from germline, CDR1 is MGHRA and CDR2 is YSYEKL. The CDR3 sequence is 16 residues long. CDR3 in amino acids: CASSQAPGSSTDTQYF. The CDR3 DNA reads TGCGCCAGCAGCCAAGCCCCCGGGTCTAGCACAGATACGCAGTATTTT.

This clone was seen just once. The chain combines TRBV29-1 with TRBJ2-7, with 9 bases aligning to TRBD1. The CDR3 has 12 amino acids. V shed 6 bases and J 4 bases; nucleotides not matched to a gene: 4. Germline CDR1 reads SQVTM; CDR2 reads ANQGSEA. CDR3 DNA: TGCAGCGTGAGGGACAGGGCATACGAGCAGTACTTC. Protein sequence: CSVRDRAYEQYF.

This chain uses TRBV5-6 with TRBJ1-4, with D possibly TRBD1 on 5 matching bases. V lost 1 base and J 3 bases, leaving 10 bases between the germline ends. Per the germline V gene, CDR1 is SGHDT and CDR2 is YYEEEE. There are 15 residues in the CDR3. The chain's CDR3 is CASSLPGGANEKLFF. The DNA of the CDR3 is TGTGCCAGCAGCTTGCCGGGGGGAGCTAATGAAAAACTGTTTTTT.

This sequence joins TRBV10-3 and TRBJ2-5; TRBD1 aligns across 8 bases. CDR1 and CDR2 (germline): ENHRY, SYGVKD. This CDR3 contains 13 residues. V was pared by 3 bases and J by 5 bases, with 2 bases of the junction left unmatched. The CDR3 sequence: CAISDRGQETQYF. The CDR3 DNA sequence: TGTGCCATCAGTGACAGGGGGCAGGAGACCCAGTACTTC.

The rearrangement uses TRBV12-3 or TRBV12-4 and TRBJ2-7; possibly TRBD2 for D (5 bases). This CDR3 is built from 12 residues. V was pared by 3 bases and J by 6 bases, with 9 bases between. CDR3 bases: TGTGCCAGCAGTTTGTCGGGGTTCGAGCAGTACTTC. Its translation is CASSLSGFEQYF.

The chain uses TRBV2 and TRBJ2-1, with 9 bases aligning to TRBD2. From germline, CDR1 is SNHLY and CDR2 FYNNEI. J was trimmed by 7 bases and V by 7 bases; bases with no gene match: 8. This CDR3 is built from 14 residues. The CDR3 loop is CASIASGIGNEQFF. The CDR3 DNA is TGTGCCAGCATAGCTAGCGGGATCGGGAATGAGCAGTTCTTC.

The chain has TRBV5-1 and TRBJ2-7, with D perhaps matching TRBD2 (5 bases). The V gene's germline CDR1 is SGHRS and CDR2 YFSETQ. V lost 3 bases and J lost 5, with 12 bases in between. The CDR3 loop spans 13 amino acids. The CDR3 sequence is CASSWTHRNEQYF. For the CDR3, the DNA is TGCGCCAGCAGCTGGACTCATCGGAACGAGCAGTACTTC.

There are many counts of this clone. This chain links TRBV30 with TRBJ1-5, with D perhaps matching TRBD1 (6 bases). The V and J ends lost 3 bases and 3 bases respectively, with 12 bases between them. The CDR3 contains 14 residues. The germline V gene has CDR1 GTSNPN and CDR2 SVGIG (reference sequence). CDR3 bases: TGTGCCTGGAGGTCCGGACAGCCCAATCAGCCCCAGCATTTT. Encoded protein: CAWRSGQPNQPQHF.

The chain combines TRBV7-9 with TRBJ2-2; D unclear. V was shortened by 3 bases and J by 0 bases, with 5 bases between the two germline ends. This CDR3 comprises 14 residues. Germline CDR1 SEHNR, CDR2 FQNEAQ (reference sequence). CDR3 coding DNA: TGTGCCAGCAGCTTGATAGCGAACACCGGGGAGCTGTTTTTT. It specifies CASSLIANTGELFF.

The chain has TRBV7-6 and TRBJ2-5, with TRBD2 as a possible D gene (6 bases). CDR1 is SGHVS, CDR2 FNYEAQ, per germline. Trimming cost V 5 bases and J 5 bases, with 12 bases left between them. This CDR3 is 13 amino acids long. As DNA, the CDR3 is TGTGCCAGCAGCCAGACTAGGGTGGAGACCCAGTACTTC. Amino acids: CASSQTRVETQYF.

The chain couples TRBV29-1 to TRBJ2-1; maybe TRBD2 (6 bases). V lost 4 bases, J lost 6 bases, and 10 bases lay in between. Germline-derived CDR1 and CDR2 are SQVTM and ANQGSEA. The length of the CDR3 is 12 residues. The CDR3: CSVVGGGNEQFF. The CDR3, as DNA: TGCAGCGTTGTCGGGGGTGGCAATGAGCAGTTCTTC.

The chain links TRBV7-8 to TRBJ1-4; the D is unclear. Germline V gene lookup returns CDR1 SGHVS and CDR2 FQNEAQ. Trimming took 5 bases from V and 5 from J, leaving 15 bases between them. The CDR3 totals 15 residues. For the CDR3, the DNA is TGTGCCAGCAGCACCCGACGGAGTTGGAATGAAAAACTGTTTTTT. Protein sequence: CASSTRRSWNEKLFF.

This clone has a single count. This chain joins TRBV20-1 and TRBJ2-3; 8 nucleotides align to TRBD2. The germline gives CDR1 DFQATT, CDR2 SNEGSKA (reference sequence). The CDR3 extends over 11 amino acids. CDR3 residues: CTAGVTDTQYF. The CDR3 DNA is TGCACAGCGGGAGTAACAGATACGCAGTATTTT.

This chain's CDR3 is CASSQAGMNQPQHF. The CDR3 coding sequence is TGTGCCAGCAGCCAAGCAGGGATGAATCAGCCCCAGCATTTT. The rearrangement joins TRBV3-1 (or the pseudogene TRBV3-2) to TRBJ1-5; perhaps TRBD1 as D (5 bases). The V end was cut by 1 base, the J end by 4 bases, with 8 bases between. CDR1 is LGHDT, CDR2 YNNKEL, per germline (reference sequence). CDR3 length equals 14 residues.

The chain recombines TRBV15 with TRBJ1-1; D perhaps matches TRBD1 (6 bases). The V gene's germline CDR1 is LNHNV and CDR2 YYDKDF (reference sequence). V lost 2 bases, J lost 1 base, and 14 bases lay in between. The CDR3 covers 16 residues. In DNA form, the CDR3 reads TGTGCCACCAGCAGAAGCCGGCACAGGGCGAACACTGAAGCTTTCTTT. This encodes CATSRSRHRANTEAFF.

This rearrangement joins TRBV28 to TRBJ1-1, with D maybe TRBD1 (5 bases). Trimming shortened V by 6 bases and J by 0 bases, and 14 bases separated the two germline ends. The CDR3 runs 15 residues. From germline, CDR1 is MDHEN and CDR2 SYDVKM. The CDR3 loop reads CASRRTTVMNTEAFF. The CDR3 DNA reads as TGTGCCAGCAGACGAACGACAGTCATGAACACTGAAGCTTTCTTT. Based on the CDR3 plus reference TRBV28 and TRBJ1-1, the full variable domain is DVKVTQSSRYLVKRTGEKVFLECVQDMDHENMFWYRQDPGLGLRLIYFSYDVKMKEKGDIPEGYSVSREKKERFSLILESASTNQTSMYLCASRRTTVMNTEAFFGQGTRLTVV.